The clone carrying this TCR beta chain showed up just a few times. The method was immunoSEQ multiplex PCR; TCRdb's version includes in-frame clones alone and lacks a portion of them. The sample includes 40,000 to 45,000 clones, 77% of them seen just once. The sample's treatment: preoperative locoregional IRX-2 cytokine immunotherapy. Preoperative locoregional IRX-2 cytokine immunotherapy was tested in the phase Ib source study. This specimen comes from a study of preoperative IRX-2 immunotherapy in early breast cancer. The specimen comprised tumor tissue, sampled after IRX-2 immunotherapy. This clonotype was sampled from a human donor with breast cancer.

CDR3 residues: CASSIGGGARQPQHF. The CDR3 DNA follows: TGTGCCAGTAGTATAGGGGGGGGAGCGCGTCAGCCCCAGCATTTT. This chain connects TRBV19 to TRBJ1-5; TRBD1 is a possible D gene (5 bases). CDR1 LNHDA and CDR2 SQIVND come from the germline V gene (reference sequence). This CDR3 is built from 15 residues. Trimming shortened V by 1 base and J by 6 bases, and 13 bases separated the two germline ends.